The 30 T cell receptor beta chains below all came from one sample that was sequenced in a study of spatial heterogeneity in lung cancer. TCRdb re-called the 5' RACE reads with MiXCR, one entry per CDR3 protein. The table has nearly 4,500 distinct CDR3 sequences, about 21% seen once. Time point given: sample taken at primary tumor resection. In each case, whole RNA from tumor, nontumor lung or frozen PBMC was sequenced unsorted. Specimen: normal lung tissue next to the tumor, collected at surgery. Receptors originate from a female donor with early-stage non-small cell lung cancer.

This clonotype ranks as medium-sized. The chain uses TRBV20-1 and TRBJ2-1; TRBD2 aligns across 11 bases. The length of the CDR3 is 13 residues. Unmatched junction bases numbered 4, after V lost 4 bases and J lost 8 bases. Per the germline V gene, CDR1 is DFQATT and CDR2 is SNEGSKA (reference sequence). The CDR3 sequence is CSATLAGGDEQFF. Here the CDR3 DNA reads TGCAGTGCTACCTTAGCGGGAGGGGATGAGCAGTTCTTC.

By its share, this clonotype is medium-sized. The chain is built from TRBV4-3 and TRBJ2-1; tentative D call: TRBD1 (6 bases). This CDR3 contains 18 residues. V lost 0 bases to trimming and J lost 10 bases, with 25 bases between them. Per germline, CDR1 LGHNA and CDR2 YSLEER. CDR3 sequence reads: CASSQDTLRGPSNSEQFF. As DNA, the CDR3 is TGCGCCAGCAGCCAAGATACCCTCAGGGGCCCTTCGAATTCGGAGCAGTTCTTC.

This clonotype is medium-sized (0.01 to 0.1%) by share. This sequence joins TRBV6-2 or TRBV6-3 and TRBJ2-1; 10 bases map to TRBD2. V gave up 3 bases and J gave up 5 bases; unmatched junction bases: 4. This CDR3 region has 15 residues. From germline, CDR1 is MNHEY and CDR2 SVGEGT. The CDR3 region has the DNA TGTGCCAGCAGTTATGGGACTAGCGCAAACAATGAGCAGTTCTTC. Its protein product is CASSYGTSANNEQFF.

This clonotype is medium-sized. The chain carries TRBV7-2 and TRBJ2-3; unclear D gene. V gave up 5 bases and J gave up 2 bases, with 5 bases separating them. The CDR3 totals 12 residues. Germline V lookup: CDR1 SGHTA, CDR2 FQGNSA. For the CDR3, the DNA is TGTGCCAGCAGCCCTTACACAGATACGCAGTATTTT. As protein: CASSPYTDTQYF.

This clonotype appeared many times. This chain joins TRBV9 and TRBJ2-3, with 7 bases that match TRBD2. The junction had 9 bases not matched to a gene; V was cut back by 0 bases and J by 5 bases. Germline V gene sequence: CDR1 SGDLS, CDR2 YYNGEE. The CDR3 has 16 amino acids. The CDR3 sequence is CASSVERDHRIDTQYF. Here the CDR3 DNA reads TGTGCCAGCAGCGTAGAGCGGGATCACCGGATAGATACGCAGTATTTT.

V gene TRBV29-1 combines with J gene TRBJ1-1, with D maybe TRBD1 (5 bases). The CDR3 runs to 13 residues. The ends were cut back, 4 bases at V and 0 bases at J, with 9 bases in the middle. Germline V CDR1 and CDR2: SQVTM, ANQGSEA. CDR3 loop: CSVVAGMNTEAFF. The CDR3 DNA sequence: TGCAGCGTTGTGGCAGGGATGAACACTGAAGCTTTCTTT.

This clonotype is labeled as medium-sized (0.01 to 0.1%). The gene calls are TRBV7-9 and TRBJ2-5; no clear D. In germline, CDR1 is SEHNR, CDR2 FQNEAQ (reference sequence). Trimming stripped 2 bases from V and 2 bases from J, with 9 bases between. This CDR3 has 14 amino acids. The DNA for the CDR3 is TGTGCCAGCAGCTTAATAGCAAGTCAAGAGACCCAGTACTTC. This gives the protein CASSLIASQETQYF.

This clonotype is medium-sized in the sample. The V gene is TRBV10-3, the J gene TRBJ2-7; D is perhaps TRBD1 (6 bases). V was cut by 4 bases and J by 0 bases, with 7 bases left in between. Germline assignment: CDR1 ENHRY and CDR2 SYGVKD. There are 13 residues in the CDR3. CDR3 coding DNA: TGTGCCATCAGTGGGACAGTCTCCTACGAGCAGTACTTC. Its translation is CAISGTVSYEQYF.

This sequence joins TRBV12-3 or TRBV12-4 and TRBJ2-3; D gene ambiguous. Trimming took off 1 base at V and 4 bases at J, with 3 bases between the two ends. CDR3 length: 12 residues. The chain's CDR3 is CASSLGADTQYF. The CDR3 DNA reads TGTGCCAGCAGTTTAGGGGCAGATACGCAGTATTTT.

V and J are TRBV2 and TRBJ2-2, with 7 bases lining up with TRBD1. V lost 6 bases to trimming and J lost 2 bases; unmatched junction nucleotides: 9. Germline CDR1 SNHLY, CDR2 FYNNEI. This CDR3 comprises 16 residues. DNA of the CDR3: TGTGCCAGCAGAGCCCGGACAGGCGCTAACACCGGGGAGCTGTTTTTT. It translates to CASRARTGANTGELFF.

This chain joins TRBV29-1 and TRBJ2-1, with 7 bases lining up with TRBD1. Germline trimming cut 7 bases from V and 2 bases from J; bases unmatched to any gene: 11. CDR1 and CDR2 (germline): SQVTM, ANQGSEA. CDR3 length: 15 amino acids. In nucleotides, the CDR3 is TGCAGCGCCTACATTAGGGACAGTGCCTACAATGAGCAGTTCTTC. Translating gives CSAYIRDSAYNEQFF.

This clonotype was detected ten times or more. V is TRBV15 and J is TRBJ1-2, with D possibly TRBD1 on 5 matching bases. Germline CDR1 LNHNV, CDR2 YYDKDF (reference sequence). With 0 bases removed from V and 4 bases from J, the gap between germline ends came to 24 bases. The CDR3 totals 19 residues. This CDR3 is CATSRDRLAGGTRSYGYTF. CDR3 nucleotides: TGTGCCACCAGCAGAGACAGATTAGCCGGCGGGACGAGATCCTATGGCTACACCTTC.

This clonotype is medium-sized by share. This sequence joins TRBV12-3 or TRBV12-4 and TRBJ1-2; possible D gene TRBD1, 6 bases. This CDR3 spans 15 amino acids. V shed 2 bases and J shed 4 bases, with 14 bases lying between them. The CDR3 loop is CASSLNGQGPYGYTF. CDR3 bases: TGTGCCAGCAGTTTAAATGGGCAGGGGCCCTATGGCTACACCTTC.

The table lists this clonotype with a count of one. The rearrangement links TRBV7-2 to TRBJ2-3; weak D call: TRBD2 (5 bases). The germline gives CDR1 SGHTA, CDR2 FQGNSA. The length of the CDR3 is 15 residues. Trimming cost V 10 bases and J 3 bases, with 20 bases left between them. CDR3 nucleotides: TGTGCCACTGCACGGGATACTGGTAAAACAGATACGCAGTATTTT. It specifies CATARDTGKTDTQYF.

This clonotype is classed as medium-sized. This chain uses TRBV2 with TRBJ2-1, with no clear D. In germline, CDR1 is SNHLY, CDR2 FYNNEI. This CDR3 is built from 13 residues. Trimming stripped 6 bases from V and 7 bases from J, with 13 bases between. CDR3 residues: CASSVALRNEQFF. CDR3 in DNA: TGTGCCAGCAGCGTTGCCCTCAGGAATGAGCAGTTCTTC.

This clonotype is medium-sized. The CDR3 bases are TGTGCCTGGATGGCAGGGCGAGCGAACACCGGGGAGCTGTTTTTT. This translates into CAWMAGRANTGELFF. The chain combines TRBV30 with TRBJ2-2; perhaps TRBD1 as D (5 bases). The CDR3 covers 15 residues. CDR1 and CDR2 from the germline V gene are GTSNPN and SVGIG (reference sequence). Trimming shortened V by 4 bases and J by 0 bases, and 12 bases separated the two germline ends.

Ten or more counts support this clonotype. This sequence joins TRBV28 and TRBJ2-5; 9 nucleotides align to TRBD1. Germline V CDR1 and CDR2: MDHEN, SYDVKM. The CDR3 is 18 amino acids. Germline trimming cut 0 bases from V and 0 bases from J; bases unmatched to any gene: 8. Here the CDR3 reads CASSLWPGQGRDQETQYF. The CDR3 region has the DNA TGTGCCAGCAGTTTATGGCCCGGACAGGGGAGGGACCAAGAGACCCAGTACTTC.

In its sample, this clonotype was seen a few times. This CDR3 is CASSFRQGYNEQFF. CDR3 DNA: TGCGCCAGCAGCTTTCGACAGGGGTACAATGAGCAGTTCTTC. This chain links TRBV5-1 with TRBJ2-1; 8 nucleotides agree with TRBD1. The germline gives CDR1 SGHRS, CDR2 YFSETQ. Trimming removed 2 bases from V and 4 bases from J; junction bases left unmatched: 2. This CDR3 spans 14 amino acids.

This clonotype was seen many times. CDR3 sequence (DNA): TGCGCCAGCAGCTTAAACCGGGACTTGGAGCAGTACTTC. As protein: CASSLNRDLEQYF. The J gene is TRBJ2-7, the V gene TRBV5-1, with D possibly being TRBD2 (6 bases). The CDR3 covers 13 residues. Deletions cut 2 bases from V and 7 bases from J, with 13 bases between. The germline V gene has CDR1 SGHRS and CDR2 YFSETQ.

The V gene is TRBV6-2 or TRBV6-3, the J gene TRBJ2-1; unclear D gene. The CDR3 length is 11 residues. The V end was cut by 6 bases, the J end by 9 bases, with 9 bases between. The germline CDR1 and CDR2 sequences are MNHEY and SVGEGT. As DNA, the CDR3 is TGTGCCAGCAGCCCGATGTTTGAGCAGTTCTTC. It is translated as CASSPMFEQFF.

This clonotype was picked up many times. V usage is TRBV3-1 and J usage is TRBJ2-7; 7 bases match TRBD1. Per germline, CDR1 LGHDT and CDR2 YNNKEL (reference sequence). With 0 bases clipped from V and 10 bases from J, the junction kept 6 bases outside the gene matches. This CDR3 has 13 amino acids. The CDR3 here is CASSQDDRASQYF. The CDR3 bases are TGTGCCAGCAGCCAAGACGACAGGGCTTCCCAGTACTTC.

This clonotype was seen repeatedly, ten times or more. This chain uses TRBV3-1 with TRBJ1-2; D is ambiguous. V lost 1 base, J lost 0 bases, and 9 bases lay in between. Germline V CDR1 and CDR2: LGHDT, YNNKEL (reference sequence). The CDR3 is 15 amino acids. The CDR3: CASSQGLGSNYGYTF. The CDR3 DNA is TGTGCCAGCAGCCAAGGTCTGGGATCTAACTATGGCTACACCTTC.

This clonotype is medium-sized (0.01 to 0.1%) in the sample. J is TRBJ2-5 and V is TRBV6-6, with unresolved D. The CDR3 extends over 13 amino acids. Germline V gives CDR1 MNHNY, CDR2 SVGAGI (reference sequence). V was trimmed by 6 bases and J by 2 bases, leaving 10 bases between them. DNA of the CDR3: TGTGCCAGCAGAGACGACAATCAAGAGACCCAGTACTTC. Protein sequence: CASRDDNQETQYF.

By frequency in the sample, this clonotype is medium-sized. V and J are TRBV2 and TRBJ2-3; no reliable D call. V lost 6 bases and J lost 6, with 10 bases in between. Germline V gene data show CDR1 as SNHLY and CDR2 as FYNNEI. There are 12 residues in the CDR3. DNA of the CDR3: TGTGCCAGCAGCCCCGGACGGGATACGCAGTATTTT. Translated: CASSPGRDTQYF.

This clonotype was seen only a few times. The chain joins TRBV7-2 to TRBJ1-2; weak D call: TRBD1 (5 bases). This CDR3 is 13 amino acids long. Per the germline V gene, CDR1 is SGHTA and CDR2 is FQGNSA. V was clipped by 5 bases and J by 2 bases, with 9 bases between them. The CDR3: CASSPRQNYGYTF. DNA of the CDR3: TGTGCCAGCAGCCCCAGACAGAACTATGGCTACACCTTC.

Only a few counts were recorded for this clonotype. The gene calls are TRBV10-3 and TRBJ1-1; a possible D gene is TRBD1 (5 bases). V lost 6 bases to trimming and J lost 3 bases, with 14 bases between them. The germline V gene encodes CDR1 ENHRY and CDR2 SYGVKD. This CDR3 region has 14 residues. CDR3 residues: CAISLDGGDTEAFF. CDR3 sequence (DNA): TGTGCCATCAGCTTGGACGGGGGGGACACTGAAGCTTTCTTT.

This clonotype is termed medium-sized (0.01 to 0.1%). J is TRBJ2-7 and V is TRBV6-2 or TRBV6-3; D gene ambiguous. Germline values: CDR1 MNHEY, CDR2 SVGEGT. The V end was cut by 2 bases, the J end by 0 bases, with 11 bases between. The CDR3 sequence is 15 residues long. The CDR3 sequence is CASSYPLASSYEQYF. CDR3 in DNA: TGTGCCAGCAGTTACCCCCTGGCAAGCTCCTACGAGCAGTACTTC.

This sequence joins TRBV5-1 and TRBJ2-1; 9 bases are shared with TRBD2. Trimming took 4 bases from V and 6 from J; bases not matched to a gene: 5. The V gene's germline CDR1 is SGHRS and CDR2 YFSETQ. CDR3 length: 14 amino acids. The CDR3 loop reads CASSGTSRANEQFF. DNA for the CDR3: TGCGCCAGCAGCGGGACTAGCCGGGCCAATGAGCAGTTCTTC.

In this sample, this clonotype is hyperexpanded. J is TRBJ2-2 and V is TRBV5-5; D uncertain. Trimming took 4 bases from V and 4 from J, leaving 11 bases between them. The CDR3 runs to 14 residues. CDR1 and CDR2 (germline): SGHKS, YYEKEE (reference sequence). DNA of the CDR3: TGTGCCAGCAGCAGGGATCCTAGCACCGGGGAGCTGTTTTTT. This codes for CASSRDPSTGELFF.

This clonotype appeared many times. V is TRBV7-9 and J is TRBJ1-5, with D uncertain. This CDR3 is built from 13 residues. Per the germline V gene, CDR1 is SEHNR and CDR2 is FQNEAQ (reference sequence). V lost 0 bases and J lost 4, with 4 bases in between. The CDR3 protein is CASSLAQNQPQHF. As DNA, the CDR3 is TGTGCCAGCAGCTTAGCCCAAAATCAGCCCCAGCATTTT.